A selection of T cell receptor beta chains follows, all from one sample in a study of beta chain features in type 1 diabetes. TCRdb keeps only in-frame clones here, not all; method: immunoSEQ multiplex PCR. The table lists about 290,000 clones, roughly 8% of them singletons, with approximately 0.93% in the top ten. The sequenced sample consisted of central memory CD4+ T cells from blood. These receptors all stem from a woman under 30 in good health. Each CDR3 is given with its conserved first and last residue. The D gene is left open where the match is weak. Clone size is given for some rows only: seen once, a few or many times, or a class if the clone is expanded.

v_gene | d_gene | abundance | CDR3aa
TRBV30 | NA | NA | CAWTQGARTLHF
TRBV18 | NA | few | CASSPLENTEAFF
TRBV2 | TRBD2 | NA | CASSEGGGRFQFF
TRBV6-5 | NA | NA | CASSYSKLAHEQFF
TRBV15 | NA | NA | CATSRFNGYEQYF
TRBV7-9 | TRBD1 | NA | CASSEAQGRQETQYF
TRBV7-2 | TRBD1 | NA | CASSSPDRGSYGYTF
TRBV10-3 | TRBD1 | few | CAISEPGGQGSSYEQYF
TRBV5-1 | TRBD2 | NA | CASSLRGGSYQETQYF
TRBV28 | TRBD1 | NA | CASRTGTGVAGANVLTF
TRBV2 | TRBD1 | NA | CASTRQGASGNTIYF
TRBV7-6 | NA | few | CASSRRTGLSTEGQYF
TRBV25-1 | TRBD2 | few | CASSEIGASGVNEQFF
TRBV7-3 | TRBD1 | few | CASSPGTGVLYTEAFF
TRBV5-1 | NA | NA | CASSPSTGNYGYTF
TRBV6-6 | TRBD1 | few | CAGRQGKNYGYTF
TRBV4-1 | NA | few | CASSQDKGLSGNTIYF
TRBV10-3 | NA | few | CAITKGDTNTGELFF
TRBV28 | TRBD1 | few | CASADRGSLRSYGYTF
TRBV6-1 | TRBD1 | NA | CAGGYGQGRHEQFF
TRBV7-3 | TRBD2 | NA | CASSPSGSETQYF
TRBV6-1 | TRBD2 | NA | CASSEEAGGSHEQYF